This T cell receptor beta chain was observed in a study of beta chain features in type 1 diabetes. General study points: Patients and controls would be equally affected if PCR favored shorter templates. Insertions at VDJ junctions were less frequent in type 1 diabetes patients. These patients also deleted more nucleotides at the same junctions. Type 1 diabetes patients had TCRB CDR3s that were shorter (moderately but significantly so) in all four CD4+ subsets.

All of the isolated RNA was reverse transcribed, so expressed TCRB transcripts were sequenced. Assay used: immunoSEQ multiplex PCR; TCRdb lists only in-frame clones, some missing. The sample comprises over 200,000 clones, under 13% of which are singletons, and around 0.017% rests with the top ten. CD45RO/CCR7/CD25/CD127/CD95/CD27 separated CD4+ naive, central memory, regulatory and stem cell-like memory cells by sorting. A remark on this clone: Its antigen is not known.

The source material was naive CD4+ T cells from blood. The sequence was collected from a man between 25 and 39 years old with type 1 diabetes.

CDR3 in amino acids: CASSLGGGNQPQHF. The CDR3 DNA is TGTGCCAGCAGCTTGGGCGGGGGAAATCAGCCCCAGCATTTT. V gene TRBV7-9 combines with J gene TRBJ1-5, with D perhaps TRBD1 (5 bases). With 3 bases removed from V and 4 bases from J, the gap between germline ends came to 10 bases. The CDR3 contains 14 residues. Germline CDR1 and CDR2: SEHNR and FQNEAQ (reference sequence).